Presented here are 26 T cell receptor beta chains from one specimen sequenced in a study of shared clonotypes between healthy human individuals (dated by TCRdb to 2020 to 2021). The library relied on the immunoSEQ multiplex PCR assay. Sourced from immuneACCESS, this table was stored by TCRdb with only in-frame sequences that have V and J called. A share of the clones is absent; for the studies checked, an unresolved V gene accounts for under half, and the remainder has no known explanation. The sample data list 700,000 to 950,000 clones, and around 96% of these were observed just once. The ten largest clones take up less than 0.3% of the sample. For the CD8 naive samples, CD45RO-negative cells were positively selected for CCR7, yielding a CD45RA+CCR7+ population from which TemRA cells were excluded. What was sequenced was naive CD8+ T cells sorted from blood. The sample's cell subset or site label, decoded: CD45RA+CCR7+. The origin of the receptors is a man in his thirties or forties in good health.

The rearrangement joins TRBV5-4 to TRBJ1-1; the D gene is possibly TRBD1 (5 bases). CDR1 and CDR2 (germline): SGHNT, YYREEE (reference sequence). V gave up 4 bases and J gave up 4 bases, with 17 bases separating them. This CDR3 region has 15 residues. In DNA, the CDR3 is TGTGCCAGCAGCCCCCCCCGGGACCGGGGCACTGAAGCTTTCTTT. The encoded protein is CASSPPRDRGTEAFF.

The CDR3 bases are TGTGCCAGCAGTCAGCCGACCACCGGGGAGCTGTTTTTT. Its protein is CASSQPTTGELFF. The chain carries TRBV6-5 and TRBJ2-2; D ambiguous. Between the trimmed V and J ends, which lost 5 bases and 4 bases, there was a span of 8 bases. The CDR3 runs 13 residues. Germline V CDR1 and CDR2: MNHEY, SVGAGI.

V and J are TRBV10-1 and TRBJ2-7; D uncertain. The germline CDR1 and CDR2 sequences are WNHNN and SYGVQD (reference sequence). The CDR3 sequence is 12 residues long. The germline V and J ends were trimmed by 0 bases and 7 bases, with 7 bases remaining between them. CDR3 amino acids: CASSESLGEQYF. The CDR3 DNA reads as TGCGCCAGCAGTGAGTCGTTAGGGGAGCAGTACTTC.

This chain joins TRBV1 and TRBJ1-1; TRBD1 was called by the table and not checked on the DNA. TRBV1 is noted as a pseudogene. The CDR3 runs to 17 residues. The chain's CDR3 is CTSSQSGGQARNTEAFF. The CDR3 region has the DNA TGCACCAGCAGCCAAAGTGGGGGACAGGCGAGGAACACTGAAGCTTTCTTT.

The CDR3 region is CASSMGRASGIYEQYF. For the CDR3, the DNA is TGTGCCAGTAGTATGGGGCGGGCTAGCGGGATCTACGAGCAGTACTTC. The chain has TRBV19 and TRBJ2-7, with 9 positions matching TRBD2. The V segment lost 3 bases and the J segment 3 bases; nucleotides outside the gene matches: 9. Germline V gives CDR1 LNHDA, CDR2 SQIVND (reference sequence). The CDR3 is made up of 16 amino acids.

The chain has TRBV30 and TRBJ2-3; weak D call: TRBD2 (5 bases). This CDR3 comprises 16 residues. The V end was cut by 5 bases, the J end by 1 base, with 19 bases between. Germline assignment: CDR1 GTSNPN and CDR2 SVGIG (reference sequence). The CDR3 here is CAWELGINGGTDTQYF. The CDR3 DNA reads as TGTGCCTGGGAACTAGGCATCAACGGGGGCACAGATACGCAGTATTTT.

The count of this clone is one. The rearrangement uses TRBV9 and TRBJ2-1, with D possibly being TRBD2 (5 bases). The germline V gene has CDR1 SGDLS and CDR2 YYNGEE. V gave up 2 bases and J gave up 2 bases, with 14 bases separating them. The CDR3 contains 16 residues. The CDR3 sequence is CASSVEGAPTYNEQFF. The CDR3 DNA sequence: TGTGCCAGCAGCGTCGAGGGAGCACCAACCTACAATGAGCAGTTCTTC.

This chain connects TRBV6-6 to TRBJ1-3, with TRBD1 matching over 8 bases. Per the germline V gene, CDR1 is MNHNY and CDR2 is SVGAGI (reference sequence). V gave up 4 bases and J gave up 2 bases; unmatched junction bases: 1. This CDR3 comprises 14 residues. CDR3 sequence reads: CASSSDRAGNTIYF. Here the CDR3 DNA reads TGTGCCAGCAGTTCGGACAGGGCTGGAAACACCATATATTTT.

This clone was seen a handful of times. V usage is TRBV11-2 and J usage is TRBJ2-1; D is possibly TRBD2 (5 bases). The V gene's germline CDR1 is SGHAT and CDR2 FQNNGV. The CDR3 is 15 amino acids. Trimming stripped 4 bases from V and 2 bases from J, with 12 bases between. CDR3 bases: TGTGCCAGCAGCTCGGACTTCGGGGCCTACAATGAGCAGTTCTTC. Protein: CASSSDFGAYNEQFF.

This clone has only one observation. This sequence joins TRBV5-1 and TRBJ1-1; TRBD1 aligns across 8 bases. The trim removed 4 bases at V and 3 bases at J, leaving 8 bases unmatched. The CDR3 length is 15 residues. Germline V lookup: CDR1 SGHRS, CDR2 YFSETQ. For the CDR3, the DNA is TGCGCCAGCAGCGAAAAAGACAGGGGTTACACTGAAGCTTTCTTT. Translated: CASSEKDRGYTEAFF.

This chain connects TRBV30 to TRBJ2-7; D may be TRBD1 (6 bases). This CDR3 contains 13 residues. Germline assignment: CDR1 GTSNPN and CDR2 SVGIG (reference sequence). Trimming pared 1 base from V and 6 bases from J, leaving 13 bases between. CDR3 residues: CAWSDRVGGEQYF. The CDR3 nucleotides read TGTGCCTGGAGTGACAGGGTTGGTGGCGAGCAGTACTTC.

This sequence joins TRBV27 and TRBJ1-1; D not resolved. Germline lookup yields CDR1 MNHEY and CDR2 SMNVEV (reference sequence). The CDR3 has 13 amino acids. Trimming removed 4 bases from V and 0 bases from J, with 6 bases in between. The CDR3 bases are TGTGCCAGCAGTTCCGGGATGAACACTGAAGCTTTCTTT. This translates into CASSSGMNTEAFF.

The chain links TRBV9 to TRBJ2-5, with 8 bases identical to TRBD1. Germline CDR1 is SGDLS and CDR2 is YYNGEE. The CDR3 sequence is 15 residues long. Trimming removed 4 bases from V and 4 bases from J; junction bases left unmatched: 9. The CDR3 coding sequence is TGTGCCAGCAGCTCCCCGGCGGACAGGGCAGAGACCCAGTACTTC. Its protein is CASSSPADRAETQYF. The variable domain in full, completed from reference TRBV9 and TRBJ2-5, reads DSGVTQTPKHLITATGQRVTLRCSPRSGDLSVYWYQQSLDQGLQFLIQYYNGEERAKGNILERFSAQQFPDLHSELNLSSLELGDSALYFCASSSPADRAETQYFGPGTRLLVL.

CDR3 protein: CASSIVPTTDPSTDTQYF. CDR3 DNA: TGTGCCAGTAGTATAGTCCCTACGACGGATCCTAGCACAGATACGCAGTATTTT. This chain uses TRBV19 with TRBJ2-3, with no clear D. V was trimmed by 1 base and J by 0 bases, leaving 17 bases between them. Per the germline V gene, CDR1 is LNHDA and CDR2 is SQIVND (reference sequence). This CDR3 contains 18 residues.

V and J are TRBV6-5 and TRBJ2-5, with 13 bases fitting TRBD2. The V gene's germline CDR1 is MNHEY and CDR2 SVGAGI. The CDR3 spans 15 residues. The V gene end was trimmed by 4 bases and the J gene end by 3 bases; junction bases not matched to a gene: 2. The CDR3 nucleotides are TGTGCCAGCAGTTCCGGGACTAGCGGGAAAGAGACCCAGTACTTC. Amino acids: CASSSGTSGKETQYF.

The chain uses TRBV25-1 and TRBJ1-1; D gene ambiguous. The germline V and J ends were trimmed by 4 bases and 0 bases, with 6 bases remaining between them. The CDR3 is 13 residues long. Germline V gives CDR1 MGHDK, CDR2 SYGVNS. The CDR3: CASSAEMNTEAFF. As DNA, the CDR3 is TGTGCCAGCAGTGCGGAAATGAACACTGAAGCTTTCTTT. The full variable domain, its missing parts supplied by reference TRBV25-1 and TRBJ1-1, is EADIYQTPRYLVIGTGKKITLECSQTMGHDKMYWYQQDPGMELHLIHYSYGVNSTEKGDLSSESTVSRIRTEHFPLTLESARPSHTSQYLCASSAEMNTEAFFGQGTRLTVV.

V is TRBV7-9 and J is TRBJ2-1; TRBD2 matches 14 bases. The CDR3 consists of 18 residues. The V gene end was trimmed by 4 bases and the J gene end by 7 bases; junction bases not matched to a gene: 12. Germline CDR1 is SEHNR and CDR2 is FQNEAQ (reference sequence). The CDR3 loop reads CASSSEGGTSGSGNEQFF. CDR3 DNA sequence: TGTGCCAGCAGCTCCGAGGGGGGGACTAGCGGGAGCGGAAATGAGCAGTTCTTC.

This chain links TRBV7-9 with TRBJ2-7, with 11 bases aligning to TRBD2. J was trimmed by 3 bases and V by 5 bases; bases with no gene match: 6. Germline-derived CDR1 and CDR2 are SEHNR and FQNEAQ (reference sequence). CDR3 length: 15 amino acids. CDR3 in amino acids: CASSTPGLADYEQYF. CDR3 nucleotides: TGTGCCAGCAGCACACCGGGACTAGCGGACTACGAGCAGTACTTC.

The V and J genes are TRBV4-1 and TRBJ2-1; 10 bases are shared with TRBD2. The V and J ends lost 4 bases and 6 bases, in that order; junction bases with no gene match: 6. The CDR3 consists of 15 residues. Germline CDR1 reads MGHRA; CDR2 reads YSYEKL. The CDR3: CASSRLAGESNEQFF. DNA for the CDR3: TGCGCCAGCAGCCGTCTAGCGGGAGAAAGCAATGAGCAGTTCTTC.

The rearrangement links TRBV19 to TRBJ2-3; 10 nucleotides match TRBD1. The trim removed 3 bases at V and 4 bases at J, leaving 1 base unmatched. This CDR3 has 14 residues. From germline, CDR1 is LNHDA and CDR2 SQIVND (reference sequence). As DNA, the CDR3 is TGTGCCAGTAGTATGACAGGGGGCGCAGATACGCAGTATTTT. Translated, it gives CASSMTGGADTQYF.

This chain joins TRBV15 and TRBJ2-5, with 8 bases identical to TRBD1. The J segment lost 5 bases and the V segment lost 1 base, leaving 12 bases of the junction unmatched. The CDR3 has 17 amino acids. Germline values: CDR1 LNHNV, CDR2 YYDKDF (reference sequence). Here the CDR3 DNA reads TGTGCCACCAGCAGAGGTGCTACAGGGGGATACGGGGAGACCCAGTACTTC. This encodes CATSRGATGGYGETQYF. Combining the CDR3 with reference TRBV15 and TRBJ2-5 gives the whole variable domain DAMVIQNPRYQVTQFGKPVTLSCSQTLNHNVMYWYQQKSSQAPKLLFHYYDKDFNNEADTPDNFQSRRPNTSFCFLDIRSPGLGDTAMYLCATSRGATGGYGETQYFGPGTRLLVL.

The CDR3 protein is CSVVGFEQFF. Here the CDR3 DNA reads TGCAGCGTTGTTGGTTTTGAGCAGTTCTTC. The rearrangement uses TRBV29-1 and TRBJ2-1; D is unresolved. Trimming cost V 4 bases and J 9 bases, with 7 bases left between them. There are 10 residues in the CDR3. The germline gives CDR1 SQVTM, CDR2 ANQGSEA.

This clone was counted once. The chain uses TRBV4-1 and TRBJ1-5; D not resolved. This CDR3 is 16 amino acids long. Trimming left V 0 bases short and J 3 bases short, with 12 bases between. Germline V gives CDR1 MGHRA, CDR2 YSYEKL. The CDR3 sequence is CASSQEIQLVNQPQHF. DNA of the CDR3: TGCGCCAGCAGCCAAGAAATCCAACTGGTCAATCAGCCCCAGCATTTT.

The chain employs TRBV29-1 and TRBJ2-5; D is ambiguous. The CDR3 is 14 amino acids. V was clipped by 4 bases and J by 1 base, with 13 bases between them. CDR1 and CDR2 (germline): SQVTM, ANQGSEA. In DNA form, the CDR3 reads TGCAGCGTTGTAGACTTTCTTCTCCAAGAGACCCAGTACTTC. Translation gives CSVVDFLLQETQYF.

V gene TRBV27 combines with J gene TRBJ2-7; no firm D call. This CDR3 spans 13 amino acids. Germline V gene data show CDR1 as MNHEY and CDR2 as SMNVEV (reference sequence). The V end lost 2 bases, the J end lost 2 bases, and 7 bases lay between the germline ends. The CDR3 coding sequence is TGTGCCAGCAGTTTAGAGCCCCCCTACGAGCAGTACTTC. Amino acid sequence: CASSLEPPYEQYF.

This rearrangement joins TRBV11-2 to TRBJ2-5; the D gene is possibly TRBD2 (6 bases). This CDR3 has 15 amino acids. Germline V CDR1 and CDR2: SGHAT, FQNNGV. Trimming left V 1 base short and J 1 base short, with 10 bases between. The CDR3 loop reads CASSLGDGGQETQYF. In DNA form, the CDR3 reads TGTGCCAGCAGCTTAGGGGACGGGGGCCAAGAGACCCAGTACTTC.